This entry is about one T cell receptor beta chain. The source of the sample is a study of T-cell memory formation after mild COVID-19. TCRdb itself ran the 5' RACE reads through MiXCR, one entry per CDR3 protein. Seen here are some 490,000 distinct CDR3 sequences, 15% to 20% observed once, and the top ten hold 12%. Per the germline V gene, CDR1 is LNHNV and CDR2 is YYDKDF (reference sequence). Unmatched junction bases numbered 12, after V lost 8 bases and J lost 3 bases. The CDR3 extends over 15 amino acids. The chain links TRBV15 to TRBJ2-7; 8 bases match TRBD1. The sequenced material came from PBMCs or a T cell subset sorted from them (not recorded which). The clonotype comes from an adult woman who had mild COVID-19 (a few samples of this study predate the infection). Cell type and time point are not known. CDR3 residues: CATSNRDRISYEQYF. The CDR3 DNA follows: TGTGCCACCTCCAATAGGGACAGGATAAGCTACGAGCAGTACTTC.